The 2 T cell receptor beta chains below come from one sample, sequenced in a study of blood T cell repertoires in COVID-19. Sequenced by immunoSEQ multiplex PCR; TCRdb stores in-frame clones only, minus some. The sample yields around 200,000 clones, 85% to 90% seen once. Sequencing was done on a sample of PBMCs or T cells enriched from blood (not recorded which). These receptors were collected from a man aged 25-40 years who had recovered from COVID-19.

This chain joins TRBV10-3 and TRBJ1-3; D not resolved. This CDR3 region has 14 residues. The germline V gene encodes CDR1 ENHRY and CDR2 SYGVKD. Trimming removed 2 bases from V and 0 bases from J, with 5 bases in between. The CDR3 DNA reads as TGTGCCATCAGTGAGCGGGTCTCTGGAAACACCATATATTTT. Protein product: CAISERVSGNTIYF.

This chain links TRBV3-1 (or the pseudogene TRBV3-2) with TRBJ2-7, with D perhaps matching TRBD1 (6 bases). This CDR3 comprises 16 residues. V lost 2 bases, J lost 2 bases, and 16 bases lay in between. Germline V gene sequence: CDR1 LGHDT, CDR2 YNNKEL (reference sequence). Here the CDR3 DNA reads TGTGCCAGCAGCCAAAGTTCTGGACAGCGCACCTACGAGCAGTACTTC. Translation gives CASSQSSGQRTYEQYF.